This T cell receptor (beta chain) is from a study of identical twins. The V gene lost 11 bases and the J gene lost 0 bases, with 13 bases spanning the gap. The CDR3 sequence is 13 residues long. TCRdb recomputed calls from the 5' RACE reads with MiXCR, one row per CDR3 protein. The sample shows hundreds of thousands of distinct CDR3 sequences, just over 7% of them seen only once. This clonotype was detected ten times or more. This sample was shared with a second study, whose subject was yellow fever vaccine responses in identical twins.

The rearrangement joins TRBV12-3 or TRBV12-4 to TRBJ1-1; D remains unclear. The sample comprised PBMCs. This receptor was identified in a woman aged 18-29 years in good health. The CDR3 reads CADGKNMNTEAFF. In nucleotides, the CDR3 is TGTGCCGACGGGAAAAACATGAACACTGAAGCTTTCTTT.